This is a list of T cell receptor beta chains from one sample in a study of CD8 T cells in Susac syndrome. MiXCR, run by TCRdb on the immunoSEQ multiplex PCR reads, gives a single entry per CDR3 protein. The table has around 80,000 distinct CDR3 sequences, 91% seen once. Sequenced input: CD8+ T cells from PBMCs. The receptors stem from a human donor with multiple sclerosis. CDR3s include the opening cysteine and the closing phenylalanine or tryptophan. A row's size may be missing; if present it is once, few, many or a size class.

clone_size j_call v_call cdr3_aa
. TRBJ2-1 TRBV27 CASSLQVSYNEQFF
. TRBJ2-1 TRBV20-1 CSAPRTSGREQFF
once TRBJ2-1 TRBV24-1 CATSDFWGHEQFF
. TRBJ1-5 TRBV20-1 CSAKFQGFGGNQPQHF
. TRBJ1-6 TRBV5-6 CASSPNDLGVNSPLHF
once TRBJ1-1 TRBV19 CATKTGDTEAFF
. TRBJ2-3 TRBV6-2/TRBV6-3 CASSYPLGAGDTQYF
. TRBJ2-2 TRBV6-1 CASSDGDTGELFF
. TRBJ2-1 TRBV30 CAWIEYNEQFF
few TRBJ2-2 TRBV5-1 CASRPLGTGELFF
. TRBJ2-1 TRBV12-3/TRBV12-4 CASSFGGLDEQFF
. TRBJ2-2 TRBV3-1 CASSHNSNTGELFF
. TRBJ1-1 TRBV12-3/TRBV12-4 CASSLAAGGGTEAFF
few TRBJ2-4 TRBV7-2 CASSFPSDLTRPKNIQYF
. TRBJ2-1 TRBV27 CASSPLAGTQFF
. TRBJ2-3 TRBV28 CASSYIGTSTDTQYF
. TRBJ2-7 TRBV27 CASSLAGFSYEQYF
few TRBJ2-7 TRBV18 CASSPGQGAYEQYF
. TRBJ2-3 TRBV6-5 CASSYTPGLAGGTTQYF
once TRBJ1-4 TRBV9 CASSVEGAGAPNEKLFF
. TRBJ2-7 TRBV27 CASSPIAGGYYEQYF
once TRBJ2-1 TRBV12-5 CASARPGNEQFF
. TRBJ2-2 TRBV6-6 CASSATSNTGELFF
. TRBJ1-1 TRBV25-1 CASSAGPTNTEAFF
. TRBJ1-3 TRBV11-2 CASSLAAGNDGNTIYF
. TRBJ2-2 TRBV13 CASSLRLAGELFF
. TRBJ1-1 TRBV6-5 CASSYSSGAPEAFF
. TRBJ2-1 TRBV6-6 CASGEGEQFF
once TRBJ2-7 TRBV19 CASSTDQGTAYEQYF
. TRBJ2-1 TRBV11-2 CASSPWGGVGSYNEQFF
. TRBJ1-1 TRBV19 CASGQTLNTEAFF
. TRBJ2-7 TRBV4-2 CASSQETGQGEQYF
. TRBJ2-1 TRBV14 CASSQEPRGTSRRNEQFF
. TRBJ2-7 TRBV12-3/TRBV12-4 CASTLSTRDYEQYF
. TRBJ2-5 TRBV28 CASSTMEQGFGETQYF
few TRBJ1-5 TRBV9 CASSYWGDSNQPQHF
. TRBJ1-5 TRBV12-3/TRBV12-4 CASSLRSGANQPQHF
. TRBJ1-3 TRBV13 CASSRRGGSSGNTIYF
. TRBJ2-2 TRBV14 CASSQVAGIGELFF
. TRBJ2-1 TRBV20-1 CSAGLAGPDNEQFF
. TRBJ2-7 TRBV9 CASSVDAQEQYF
. TRBJ1-1 TRBV5-6 CASSLANFGGPNTEAFF
. TRBJ2-7 TRBV6-2/TRBV6-3 CASSSFLRDSSYEQYF
. TRBJ2-1 TRBV27 CASSLYGTPSYNEQFF
. TRBJ1-2 TRBV5-6 CASSLAGQGGGYTF
. TRBJ2-1 TRBV6-6 CASSGYDSYNEQFF
. TRBJ2-5 TRBV12-3/TRBV12-4 CASSFLLQETQYF
. TRBJ2-5 TRBV9 CASSVDGGLQETQYF
. TRBJ1-1 TRBV28 CASSLSVWAGNTEAFF
. TRBJ2-1 TRBV7-8 CASSRTSGRVYEQFF
. TRBJ2-7 TRBV3-1 CASSQDRGRTGVYEQYF
. TRBJ1-5 TRBV5-4 CASSYQPQHF